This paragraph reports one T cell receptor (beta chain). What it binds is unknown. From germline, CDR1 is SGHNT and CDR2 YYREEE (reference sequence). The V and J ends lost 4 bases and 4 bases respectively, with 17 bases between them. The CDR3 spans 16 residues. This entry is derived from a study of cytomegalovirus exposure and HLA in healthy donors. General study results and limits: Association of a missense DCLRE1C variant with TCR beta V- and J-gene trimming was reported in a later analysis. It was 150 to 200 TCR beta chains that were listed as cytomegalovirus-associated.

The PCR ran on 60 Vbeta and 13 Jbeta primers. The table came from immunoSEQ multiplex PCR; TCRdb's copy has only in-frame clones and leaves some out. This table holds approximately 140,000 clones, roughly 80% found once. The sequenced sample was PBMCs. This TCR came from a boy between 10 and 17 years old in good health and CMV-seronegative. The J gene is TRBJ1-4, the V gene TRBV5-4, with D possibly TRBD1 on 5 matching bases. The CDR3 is CASSTGTSVGNEKLFF. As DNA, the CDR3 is TGTGCCAGCAGCACCGGGACTTCGGTTGGTAATGAAAAACTGTTTTTT.